Described below is a single TCR beta chain sequence and its context. The germline gives CDR1 SGHTA, CDR2 FQGNSA. The V end was cut by 3 bases, the J end by 1 base, with 10 bases between. CDR3 length: 15 amino acids. These data belong to a study of blood T cell repertoires in COVID-19. Study background: Italy, Spain and the United States were the sources of the convalescent and acute COVID-19 samples. PBMCs, B-cell-depleted T cells, or T cells provided the cDNA or gDNA that made up the material.

The assay was immunoSEQ multiplex PCR, and TCRdb's table has in-frame clones only and misses some. The sample shows approximately 400,000 clones, 80% to 90% of them seen only once. Participants' reported clinical history set cohort assignment. Each recovered donor of Cohort 3 presented with two negative PCRs, clearance, or symptom resolution. The sequencing sample was made of PBMCs or T cells enriched from blood (not recorded which). This sequence joins TRBV7-2 and TRBJ1-3; weak D call: TRBD1 (6 bases). The origin of this receptor is a man aged 25-40 years who had recovered from COVID-19. The CDR3 here is CASSFGQTSGNTIYF. DNA for the CDR3: TGTGCCAGCAGCTTCGGACAGACTTCTGGAAACACCATATATTTT.